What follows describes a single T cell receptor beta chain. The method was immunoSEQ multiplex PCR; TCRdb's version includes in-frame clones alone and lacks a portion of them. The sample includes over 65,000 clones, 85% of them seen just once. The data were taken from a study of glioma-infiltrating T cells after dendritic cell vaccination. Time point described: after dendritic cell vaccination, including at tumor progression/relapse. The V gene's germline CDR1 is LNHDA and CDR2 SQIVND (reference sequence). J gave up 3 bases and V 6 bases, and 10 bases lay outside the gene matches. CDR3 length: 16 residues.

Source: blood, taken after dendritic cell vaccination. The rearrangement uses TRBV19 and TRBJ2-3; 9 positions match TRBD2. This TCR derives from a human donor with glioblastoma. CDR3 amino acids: CASRLGLSGRTDTQYF. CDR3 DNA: TGTGCCAGTAGGCTCGGCCTTAGCGGGAGAACAGATACGCAGTATTTT.